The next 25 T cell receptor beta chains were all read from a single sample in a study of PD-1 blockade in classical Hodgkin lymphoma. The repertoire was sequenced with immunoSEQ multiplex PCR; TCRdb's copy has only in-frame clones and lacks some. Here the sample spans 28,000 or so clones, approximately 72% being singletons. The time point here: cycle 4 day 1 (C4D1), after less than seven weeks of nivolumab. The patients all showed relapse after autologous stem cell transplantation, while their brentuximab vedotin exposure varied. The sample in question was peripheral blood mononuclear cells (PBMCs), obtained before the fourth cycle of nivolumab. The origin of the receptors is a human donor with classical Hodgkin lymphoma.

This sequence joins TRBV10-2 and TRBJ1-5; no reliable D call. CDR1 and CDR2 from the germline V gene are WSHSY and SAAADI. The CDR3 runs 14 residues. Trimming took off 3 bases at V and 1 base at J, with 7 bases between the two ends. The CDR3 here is CASSDAPSNQPQHF. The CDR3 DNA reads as TGCGCCAGCAGTGACGCCCCGAGCAATCAGCCCCAGCATTTT.

The DNA of the CDR3 is TGTGCCAGCAGAAGGGCGACGGGGGGAAAAGAGACCCAGTACTTC. Translated: CASRRATGGKETQYF. This chain links TRBV28 with TRBJ2-5; 7 bases are a match to TRBD2. Unmatched junction bases numbered 10, after V lost 6 bases and J lost 3 bases. Germline assignment: CDR1 MDHEN and CDR2 SYDVKM. The CDR3 extends over 15 amino acids.

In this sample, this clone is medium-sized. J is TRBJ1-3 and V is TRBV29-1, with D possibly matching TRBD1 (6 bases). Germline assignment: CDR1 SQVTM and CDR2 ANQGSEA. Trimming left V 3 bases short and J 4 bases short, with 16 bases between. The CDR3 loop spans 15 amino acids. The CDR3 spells CSVEPQGSVGNTIYF. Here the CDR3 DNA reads TGCAGCGTTGAGCCACAGGGATCGGTCGGAAACACCATATATTTT.

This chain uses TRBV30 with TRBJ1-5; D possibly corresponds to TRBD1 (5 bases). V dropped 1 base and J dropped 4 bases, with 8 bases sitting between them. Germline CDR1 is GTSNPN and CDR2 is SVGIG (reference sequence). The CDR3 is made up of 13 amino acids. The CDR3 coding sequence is TGTGCCTGGAGTGCGGACACGAATCAGCCCCAGCATTTT. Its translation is CAWSADTNQPQHF.

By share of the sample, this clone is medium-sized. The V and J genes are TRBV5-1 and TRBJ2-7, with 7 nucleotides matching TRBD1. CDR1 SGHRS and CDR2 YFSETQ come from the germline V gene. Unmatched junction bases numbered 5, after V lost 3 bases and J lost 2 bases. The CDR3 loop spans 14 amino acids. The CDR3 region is CASSYRQGPYEQYF. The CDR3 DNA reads TGCGCCAGCAGCTACCGACAGGGACCCTACGAGCAGTACTTC. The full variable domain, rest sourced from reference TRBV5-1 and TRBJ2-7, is KAGVTQTPRYLIKTRGQQVTLSCSPISGHRSVSWYQQTPGQGLQFLFEYFSETQRNKGNFPGRFSGRQFSNSRSEMNVSTLELGDSALYLCASSYRQGPYEQYFGPGTRLTVT.

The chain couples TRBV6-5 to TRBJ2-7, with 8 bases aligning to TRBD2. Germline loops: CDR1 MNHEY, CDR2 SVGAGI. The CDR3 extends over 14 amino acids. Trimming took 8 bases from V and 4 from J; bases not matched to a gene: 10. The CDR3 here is CASSRGGPSYEQYF. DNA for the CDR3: TGTGCCAGCTCCCGGGGGGGGCCCTCGTACGAGCAGTACTTC.

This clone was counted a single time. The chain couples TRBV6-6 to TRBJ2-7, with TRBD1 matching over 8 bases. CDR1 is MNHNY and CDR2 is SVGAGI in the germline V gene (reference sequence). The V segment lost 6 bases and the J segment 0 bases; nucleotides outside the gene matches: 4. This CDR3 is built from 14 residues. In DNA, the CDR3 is TGTGCCAGCAGGGGACAGGCGAGCTCCTACGAGCAGTACTTC. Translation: CASRGQASSYEQYF.

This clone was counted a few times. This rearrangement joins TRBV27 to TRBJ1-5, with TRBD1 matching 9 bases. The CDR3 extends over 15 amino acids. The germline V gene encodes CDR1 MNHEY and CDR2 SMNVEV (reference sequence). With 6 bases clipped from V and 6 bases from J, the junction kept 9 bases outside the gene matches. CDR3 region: CASSLFGTGSQPQHF. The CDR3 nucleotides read TGTGCCAGCAGCCTGTTTGGGACAGGGAGTCAGCCCCAGCATTTT.

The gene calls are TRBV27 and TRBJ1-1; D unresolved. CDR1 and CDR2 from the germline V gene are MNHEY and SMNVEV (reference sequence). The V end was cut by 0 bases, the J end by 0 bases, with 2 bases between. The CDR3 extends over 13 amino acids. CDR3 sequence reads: CASSLSLNTEAFF. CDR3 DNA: TGTGCCAGCAGTTTATCTCTGAACACTGAAGCTTTCTTT.

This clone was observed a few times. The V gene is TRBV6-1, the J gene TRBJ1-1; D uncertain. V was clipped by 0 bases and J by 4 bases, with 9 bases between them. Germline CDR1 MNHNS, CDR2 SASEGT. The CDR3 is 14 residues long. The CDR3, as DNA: TGTGCCAGCAGTGAAGCCGGCGGAAGCACTGAAGCTTTCTTT. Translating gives CASSEAGGSTEAFF.

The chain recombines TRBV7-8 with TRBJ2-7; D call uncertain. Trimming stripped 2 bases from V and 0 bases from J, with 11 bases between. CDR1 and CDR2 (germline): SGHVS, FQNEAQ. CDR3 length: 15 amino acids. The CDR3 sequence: CASSLSMVSSYEQYF. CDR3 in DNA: TGTGCCAGCAGCTTATCAATGGTTAGCTCCTACGAGCAGTACTTC.

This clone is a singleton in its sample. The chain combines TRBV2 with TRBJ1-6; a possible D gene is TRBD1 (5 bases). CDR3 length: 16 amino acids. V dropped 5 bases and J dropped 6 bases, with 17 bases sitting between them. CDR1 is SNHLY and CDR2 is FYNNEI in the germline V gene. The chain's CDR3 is CASSRRQGRGNSPLHF. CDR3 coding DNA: TGTGCCAGCAGTAGACGCCAGGGTCGTGGTAATTCACCCCTCCACTTT. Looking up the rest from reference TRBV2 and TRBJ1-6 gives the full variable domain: EPEVTQTPSHQVTQMGQEVILRCVPISNHLYFYWYRQILGQKVEFLVSFYNNEISEKSEIFDDQFSVERPDGSNFTLKIRSTKLEDSAMYFCASSRRQGRGNSPLHFGNGTRLTVT.

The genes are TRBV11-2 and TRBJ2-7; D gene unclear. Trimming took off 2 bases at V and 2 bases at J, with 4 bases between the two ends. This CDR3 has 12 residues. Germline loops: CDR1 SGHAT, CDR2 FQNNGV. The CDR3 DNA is TGTGCCAGCAGCTTACCCGCCTACGAGCAGTACTTC. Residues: CASSLPAYEQYF.

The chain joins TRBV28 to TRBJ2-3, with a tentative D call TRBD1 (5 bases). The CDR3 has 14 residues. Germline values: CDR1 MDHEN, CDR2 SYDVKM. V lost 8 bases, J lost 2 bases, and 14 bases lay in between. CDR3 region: CASQGNGNTDTQYF. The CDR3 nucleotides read TGTGCCAGCCAGGGTAACGGTAACACAGATACGCAGTATTTT. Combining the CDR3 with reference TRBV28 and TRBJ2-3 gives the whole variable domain DVKVTQSSRYLVKRTGEKVFLECVQDMDHENMFWYRQDPGLGLRLIYFSYDVKMKEKGDIPEGYSVSREKKERFSLILESASTNQTSMYLCASQGNGNTDTQYFGPGTRLTVL.

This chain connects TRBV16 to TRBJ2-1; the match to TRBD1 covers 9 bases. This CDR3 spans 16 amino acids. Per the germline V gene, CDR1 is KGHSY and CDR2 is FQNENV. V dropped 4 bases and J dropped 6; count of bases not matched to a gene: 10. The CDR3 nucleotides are TGTGCCAGCAGCCTTGGGCTGGGACAGGGTGCCAATGAGCAGTTCTTC. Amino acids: CASSLGLGQGANEQFF.

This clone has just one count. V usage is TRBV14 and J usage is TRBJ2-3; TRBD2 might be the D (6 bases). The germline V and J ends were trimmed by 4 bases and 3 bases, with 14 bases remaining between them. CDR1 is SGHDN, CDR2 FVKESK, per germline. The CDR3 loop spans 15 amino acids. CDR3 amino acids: CASSPYGGKTDTQYF. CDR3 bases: TGTGCCAGCAGCCCCTACGGCGGGAAGACAGATACGCAGTATTTT. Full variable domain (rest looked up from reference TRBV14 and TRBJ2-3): EAGVTQFPSHSVIEKGQTVTLRCDPISGHDNLYWYRRVMGKEIKFLLHFVKESKQDESGMPNNRFLAERTGGTYSTLKVQPAELEDSGVYFCASSPYGGKTDTQYFGPGTRLTVL.

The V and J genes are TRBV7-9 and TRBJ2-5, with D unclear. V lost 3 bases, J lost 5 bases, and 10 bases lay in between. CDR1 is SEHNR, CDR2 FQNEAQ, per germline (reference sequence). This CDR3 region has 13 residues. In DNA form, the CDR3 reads TGTGCCAGCAGCTTTCCCTACGGGGAGACCCAGTACTTC. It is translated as CASSFPYGETQYF.

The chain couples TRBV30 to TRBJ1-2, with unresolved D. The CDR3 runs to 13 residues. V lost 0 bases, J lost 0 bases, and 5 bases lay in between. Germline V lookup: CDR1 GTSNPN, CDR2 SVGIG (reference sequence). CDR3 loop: CAWSVVANYGYTF. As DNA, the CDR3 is TGTGCCTGGAGTGTTGTAGCTAACTATGGCTACACCTTC. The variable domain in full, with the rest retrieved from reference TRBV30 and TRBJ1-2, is SQTIHQWPATLVQPVGSPLSLECTVEGTSNPNLYWYRQAAGRGLQLLFYSVGIGQISSEVPQNLSASRPQDRQFILSSKKLLLSDSGFYLCAWSVVANYGYTFGSGTRLTVV.

The CDR3 protein is CASSSSKANYEQYF. In nucleotides, the CDR3 is TGTGCCAGCAGTTCATCGAAAGCTAACTACGAGCAGTACTTC. V is TRBV27 and J is TRBJ2-7; D not certain. V was clipped by 4 bases and J by 3 bases, with 13 bases between them. Germline-derived CDR1 and CDR2 are MNHEY and SMNVEV (reference sequence). The CDR3 length is 14 residues.

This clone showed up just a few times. The CDR3 is CASSLTGALYYTF. In DNA, the CDR3 is TGTGCCAGCAGCCTAACCGGGGCGCTTTACTACACCTTC. The chain uses TRBV5-5 and TRBJ1-2, with D tentatively TRBD1 (5 bases). The CDR3 totals 13 residues. V lost 4 bases to trimming and J lost 10 bases, with 17 bases between them. Germline V gene lookup returns CDR1 SGHKS and CDR2 YYEKEE (reference sequence).

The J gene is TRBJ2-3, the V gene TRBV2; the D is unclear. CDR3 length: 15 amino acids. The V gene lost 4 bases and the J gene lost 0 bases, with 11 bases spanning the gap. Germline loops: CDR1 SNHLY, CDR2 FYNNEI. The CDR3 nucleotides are TGTGCCAGCAGTGCAAATCTGATTAGCACAGATACGCAGTATTTT. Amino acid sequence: CASSANLISTDTQYF.

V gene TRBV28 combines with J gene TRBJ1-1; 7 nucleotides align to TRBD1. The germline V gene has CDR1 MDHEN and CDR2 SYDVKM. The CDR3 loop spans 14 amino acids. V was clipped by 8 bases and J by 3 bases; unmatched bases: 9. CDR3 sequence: CASGVLTGYTEAFF. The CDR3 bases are TGTGCCAGCGGGGTACTGACAGGGTACACTGAAGCTTTCTTT.

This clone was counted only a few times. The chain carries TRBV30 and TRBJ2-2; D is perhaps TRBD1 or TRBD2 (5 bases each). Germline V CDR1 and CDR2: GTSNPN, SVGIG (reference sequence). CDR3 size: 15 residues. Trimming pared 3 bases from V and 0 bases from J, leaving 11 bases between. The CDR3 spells CAWRRDQTNTGELFF. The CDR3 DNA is TGTGCCTGGAGGAGGGACCAGACGAACACCGGGGAGCTGTTTTTT.

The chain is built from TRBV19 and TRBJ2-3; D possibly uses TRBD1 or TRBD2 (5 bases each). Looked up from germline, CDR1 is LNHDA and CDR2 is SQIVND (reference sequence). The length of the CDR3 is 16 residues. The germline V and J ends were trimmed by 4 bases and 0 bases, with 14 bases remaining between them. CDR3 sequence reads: CASSTPGRTSTDTQYF. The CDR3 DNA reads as TGTGCCAGTAGTACCCCGGGGCGAACTAGCACAGATACGCAGTATTTT.

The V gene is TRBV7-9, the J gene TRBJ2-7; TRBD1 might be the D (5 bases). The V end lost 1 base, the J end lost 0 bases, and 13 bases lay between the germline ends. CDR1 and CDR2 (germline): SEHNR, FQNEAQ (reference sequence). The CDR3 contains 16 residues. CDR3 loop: CASSLDQGLLSYEQYF. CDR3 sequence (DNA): TGTGCCAGCAGCTTAGACCAGGGTCTTCTCTCCTACGAGCAGTACTTC.